This T cell receptor (beta chain) was profiled in a study of Tregs in tolerant kidney transplant recipients. Method: immunoSEQ multiplex PCR; TCRdb's copy keeps in-frame clones and lacks some. This repertoire shows about 66,000 clones, more than 90% found once; its top ten account for over 9.5%. Unstimulated regulatory T cells (CD4+CD25+CD127-), CD4+CD25- non-regulatory cells, CD4 and CD8 cells were FACS-sorted from thawed PBMCs. Concerning this clone itself: Antigen specificity is unknown.

Study-level results: Donor-specific Treg expansion exceeded global Treg expansion in tolerant patients, suggesting antigen drive.

The CDR3 has 15 residues. Trimming took 0 bases from V and 6 from J; bases not matched to a gene: 5. The germline CDR1 and CDR2 sequences are SGHRS and YFSETQ. The starting material was CD8+ T cells from blood, obtained before the transplant. The receptor was isolated from a human donor who received a combined kidney and bone marrow transplant. The chain is built from TRBV5-1 and TRBJ1-1; 10 positions match TRBD1. CDR3 sequence: CASSLGTGGSAEAFF. For the CDR3, the DNA is TGCGCCAGCAGCTTGGGGACAGGGGGGTCGGCTGAAGCTTTCTTT.